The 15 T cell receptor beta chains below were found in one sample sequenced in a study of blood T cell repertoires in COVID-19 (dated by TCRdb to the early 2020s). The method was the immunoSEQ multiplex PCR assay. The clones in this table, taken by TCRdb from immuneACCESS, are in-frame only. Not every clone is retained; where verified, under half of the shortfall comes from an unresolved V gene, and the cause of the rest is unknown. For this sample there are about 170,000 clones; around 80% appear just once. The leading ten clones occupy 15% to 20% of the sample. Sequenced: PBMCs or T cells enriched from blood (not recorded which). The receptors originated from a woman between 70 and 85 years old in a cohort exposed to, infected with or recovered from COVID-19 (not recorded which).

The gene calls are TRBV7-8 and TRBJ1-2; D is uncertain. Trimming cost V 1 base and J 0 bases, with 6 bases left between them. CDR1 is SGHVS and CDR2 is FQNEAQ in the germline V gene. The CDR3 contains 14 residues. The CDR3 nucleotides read TGTGCCAGCAGCTTAGTGGCAGCTAACTATGGCTACACCTTC. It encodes CASSLVAANYGYTF.

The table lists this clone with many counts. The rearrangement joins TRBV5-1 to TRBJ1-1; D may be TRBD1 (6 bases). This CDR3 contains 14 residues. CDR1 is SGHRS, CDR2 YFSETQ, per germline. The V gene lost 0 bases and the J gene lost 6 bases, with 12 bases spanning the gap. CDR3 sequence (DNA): TGCGCCAGCAGCTTGGTTGGGGGCGAAGCTGAAGCTTTCTTT. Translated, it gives CASSLVGGEAEAFF.

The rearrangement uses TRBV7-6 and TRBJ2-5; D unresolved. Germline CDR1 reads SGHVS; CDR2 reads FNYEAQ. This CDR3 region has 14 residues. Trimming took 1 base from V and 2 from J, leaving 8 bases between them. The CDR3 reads CASSLEVVQETQYF. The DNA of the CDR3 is TGTGCCAGCAGCTTAGAAGTAGTTCAAGAGACCCAGTACTTC.

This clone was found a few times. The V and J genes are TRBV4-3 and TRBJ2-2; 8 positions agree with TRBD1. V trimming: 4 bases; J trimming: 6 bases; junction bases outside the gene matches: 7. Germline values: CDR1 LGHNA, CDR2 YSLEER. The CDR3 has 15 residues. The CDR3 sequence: CASSRADRDPGELFF. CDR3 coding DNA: TGCGCCAGCAGCCGGGCGGACAGGGATCCCGGGGAGCTGTTTTTT.

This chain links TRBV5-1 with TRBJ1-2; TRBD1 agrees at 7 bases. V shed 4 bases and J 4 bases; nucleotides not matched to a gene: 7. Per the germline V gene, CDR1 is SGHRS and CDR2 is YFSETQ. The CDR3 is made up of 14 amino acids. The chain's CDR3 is CASSPTGLGYGYTF. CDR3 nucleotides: TGCGCCAGCAGCCCGACAGGGTTGGGCTATGGCTACACCTTC.

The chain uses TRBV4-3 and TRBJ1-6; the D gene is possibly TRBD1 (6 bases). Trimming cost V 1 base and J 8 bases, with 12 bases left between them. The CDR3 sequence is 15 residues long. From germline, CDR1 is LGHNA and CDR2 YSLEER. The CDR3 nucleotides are TGCGCCAGCAGCCAAGTTGGCGGGGGCGATTCACCCCTCCACTTT. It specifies CASSQVGGGDSPLHF.

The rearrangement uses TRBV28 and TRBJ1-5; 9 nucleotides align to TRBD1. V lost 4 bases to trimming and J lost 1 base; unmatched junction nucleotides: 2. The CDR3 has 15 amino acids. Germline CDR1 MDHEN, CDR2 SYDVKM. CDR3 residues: CASSSTGGSNQPQHF. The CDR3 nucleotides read TGTGCCAGCAGTTCGACAGGGGGAAGCAATCAGCCCCAGCATTTT.

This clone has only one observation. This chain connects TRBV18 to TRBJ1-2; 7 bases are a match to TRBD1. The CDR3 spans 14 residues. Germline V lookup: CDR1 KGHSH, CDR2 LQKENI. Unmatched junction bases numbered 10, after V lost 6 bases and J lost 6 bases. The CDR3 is CASSRDTGEDGYTF. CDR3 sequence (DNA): TGTGCCAGCTCCCGAGACACAGGGGAGGATGGCTACACCTTC.

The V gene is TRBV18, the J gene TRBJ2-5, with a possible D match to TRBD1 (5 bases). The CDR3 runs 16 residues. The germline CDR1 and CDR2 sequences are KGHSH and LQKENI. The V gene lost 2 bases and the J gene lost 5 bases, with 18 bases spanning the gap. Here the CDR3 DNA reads TGTGCCAGCTCACCAAGGGGCGCGCAGGCCGGGGAGACCCAGTACTTC. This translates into CASSPRGAQAGETQYF.

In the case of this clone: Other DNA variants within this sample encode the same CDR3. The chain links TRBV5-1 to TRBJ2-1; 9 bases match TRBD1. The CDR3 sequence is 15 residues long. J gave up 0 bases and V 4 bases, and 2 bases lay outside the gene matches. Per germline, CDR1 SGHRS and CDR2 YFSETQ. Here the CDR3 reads CASSPGQGSYNEQFF. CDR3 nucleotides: TGCGCCAGCAGCCCGGGACAGGGCTCCTACAATGAGCAGTTCTTC.

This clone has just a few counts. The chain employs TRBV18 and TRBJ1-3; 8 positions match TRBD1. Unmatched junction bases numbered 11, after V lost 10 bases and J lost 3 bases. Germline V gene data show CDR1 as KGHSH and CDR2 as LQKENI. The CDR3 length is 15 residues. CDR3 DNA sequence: TGTGCCACCGGCACTGGGACAGGAGTTGGAAACACCATATATTTT. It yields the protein CATGTGTGVGNTIYF. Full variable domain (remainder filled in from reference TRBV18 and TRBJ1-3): NAGVMQNPRHLVRRRGQEARLRCSPMKGHSHVYWYRQLPEEGLKFMVYLQKENIIDESGMPKERFSAEFPKEGPSILRIQQVVRGDSAAYFCATGTGTGVGNTIYFGEGSWLTVV.

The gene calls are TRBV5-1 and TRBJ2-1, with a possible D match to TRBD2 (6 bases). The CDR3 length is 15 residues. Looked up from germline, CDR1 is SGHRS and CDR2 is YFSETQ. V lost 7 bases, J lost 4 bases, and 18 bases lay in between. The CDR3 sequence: CASSVGASAYNEQFF. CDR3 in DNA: TGCGCCAGCTCCGTGGGTGCTAGCGCATACAATGAGCAGTTCTTC.

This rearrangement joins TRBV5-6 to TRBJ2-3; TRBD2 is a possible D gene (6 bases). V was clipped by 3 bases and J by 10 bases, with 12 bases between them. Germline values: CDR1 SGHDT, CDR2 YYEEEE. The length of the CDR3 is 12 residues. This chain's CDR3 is CASSWVGRSQYF. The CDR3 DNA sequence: TGTGCCAGCAGCTGGGTGGGGAGGTCGCAGTATTTT. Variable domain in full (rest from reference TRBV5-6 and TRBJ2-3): DAGVTQSPTHLIKTRGQQVTLRCSPKSGHDTVSWYQQALGQGPQFIFQYYEEEERQRGNFPDRFSGHQFPNYSSELNVNALLLGDSALYLCASSWVGRSQYFGPGTRLTVL.

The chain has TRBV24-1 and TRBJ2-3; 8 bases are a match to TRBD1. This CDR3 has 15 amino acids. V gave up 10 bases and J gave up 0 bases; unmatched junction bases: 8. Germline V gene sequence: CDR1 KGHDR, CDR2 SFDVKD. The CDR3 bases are TGTGCCACGAGACAGGGGAGTAGTAGCACAGATACGCAGTATTTT. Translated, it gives CATRQGSSSTDTQYF.

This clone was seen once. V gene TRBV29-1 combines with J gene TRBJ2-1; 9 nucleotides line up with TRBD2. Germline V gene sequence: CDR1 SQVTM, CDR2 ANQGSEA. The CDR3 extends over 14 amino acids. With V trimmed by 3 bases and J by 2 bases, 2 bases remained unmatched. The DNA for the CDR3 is TGCAGCGTTGAGTCTAGCGGGGCCTACAATGAGCAGTTCTTC. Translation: CSVESSGAYNEQFF.